The 15 T cell receptor beta chains presented below share a single source sample, sequenced in a study of tumor-infiltrating lymphocytes in primary liver carcinoma (dated by TCRdb to 2017 to 2019). Blood RNA was extracted from unsorted whole blood with TRIzol reagent; germline DNA came from the DNeasy Blood & Tissue kit. For sequencing, an Illumina HiSeq 2500 was employed. Using a constant-region primer and ProtoScript II reverse transcriptase, TCRbeta-specific cDNA was reverse-transcribed from roughly 500 ng total RNA. The TCRbeta libraries were prepared through three rounds of nested multiplex PCR following a slightly modified ARM-PCR procedure. Each of the first two PCR rounds ran for around 11 cycles and used multiplex TRBV1-TRBV30 forward primers together with a Cbeta reverse primer. TCRdb passed the public sequencing reads through fastp at Q25 and MiXCR, retaining productive beta sequences. CDR3 protein sequences are deduplicated, and each keeps its most common genes and DNA. Within this sample are approximately 300,000 distinct CDR3 sequences, with 65% of them counted one time only. The ten largest clones represent approximately 9% of the sample.

Sequencing was done on a sample of peripheral blood. The receptors were sampled from a man in his forties or fifties with primary liver carcinoma and hepatitis B virus infection.

The chain employs TRBV4-3 and TRBJ2-7; D remains unclear. The germline CDR1 and CDR2 sequences are LGHNA and YSLEER. V lost 0 bases, J lost 4 bases, and 7 bases lay in between. There are 13 residues in the CDR3. The CDR3 spells CASSQDRFYEQYF. CDR3 DNA: TGCGCCAGCAGCCAAGATCGGTTTTACGAGCAGTACTTC.

This chain uses TRBV5-8 with TRBJ2-1, with D hard to call. The germline V and J ends were trimmed by 0 bases and 7 bases, with 14 bases remaining between them. Looked up from germline, CDR1 is SGHTS and CDR2 is YDEGEE. The CDR3 has 15 residues. The CDR3 is CASSLVAWGQNEQFF. For the CDR3, the DNA is TGTGCCAGCAGCTTGGTCGCCTGGGGTCAGAATGAGCAGTTCTTC.

Comment on this clonotype: This may be a read error, as it is one base from a much larger clone. The conserved phenylalanine or tryptophan normally closing the CDR3 is absent here, so this likely arose from a read error. The DNA is left out, because the CDR3 cannot be placed on it with certainty; the CDR3 is given as TCRdb lists it. The rearrangement joins TRBV6-6 to TRBJ2-5; TRBD1, the table's D call, was not compared with the DNA. The germline CDR1 and CDR2 sequences are MNHNY and SVGAGI (reference sequence). The CDR3 adds up to 11 amino acids, both ends counted. The CDR3 sequence is CASTSLGQRYL.

The J gene is TRBJ1-1, the V gene TRBV5-1; D not resolved. V was clipped by 1 base and J by 3 bases, with 7 bases between them. This CDR3 comprises 13 residues. Looked up from germline, CDR1 is SGHRS and CDR2 is YFSETQ. CDR3 in amino acids: CASSLRVDTEAFF. The CDR3 region has the DNA TGCGCCAGCAGCTTGCGTGTGGACACTGAAGCTTTCTTT.

The CDR3 loop reads CASSRQGKETEAFF. The CDR3 bases are TGCGCCAGCAGCCGACAGGGCAAGGAGACTGAAGCTTTCTTT. The chain recombines TRBV5-1 with TRBJ1-1; TRBD1 matches 7 bases. V lost 4 bases to trimming and J lost 5 bases; unmatched junction nucleotides: 8. Germline V gene data show CDR1 as SGHRS and CDR2 as YFSETQ. CDR3 length: 14 amino acids. The entire variable domain, with the rest obtained from reference TRBV5-1 and TRBJ1-1, is as follows: KAGVTQTPRYLIKTRGQQVTLSCSPISGHRSVSWYQQTPGQGLQFLFEYFSETQRNKGNFPGRFSGRQFSNSRSEMNVSTLELGDSALYLCASSRQGKETEAFFGQGTRLTVV.

This clonotype has a count of ten or more. V and J are TRBV4-1 and TRBJ2-7, with D tentatively TRBD2 (5 bases). The CDR3 loop spans 13 amino acids. Trimming stripped 2 bases from V and 2 bases from J, with 7 bases between. Germline values: CDR1 MGHRA, CDR2 YSYEKL. In DNA, the CDR3 is TGCGCCAGCAGCCAACCACTAGCCTACGAGCAGTACTTC. It encodes CASSQPLAYEQYF.

Regarding this clonotype: A clone one base away is much larger, so this may be a read error. The CDR3 coding sequence is TGTGCCAACAGCAAGAAGGTCGGGGACACTGAAGCTTTCTTT. This translates into CANSKKVGDTEAFF. The chain joins TRBV12-3 or TRBV12-4 to TRBJ1-1, with D unclear. The CDR3 is 14 residues long. The V and J ends lost 10 bases and 3 bases respectively, with 18 bases between them.

This chain uses TRBV6-1 with TRBJ1-5, with 10 bases matching TRBD1. V shed 5 bases and J 8 bases; nucleotides not matched to a gene: 6. The CDR3 is 14 residues long. From germline, CDR1 is MNHNS and CDR2 SASEGT. The CDR3 spells CASSRTGQGKPQHF. CDR3 sequence (DNA): TGTGCCAGCAGTAGGACGGGACAGGGGAAGCCCCAGCATTTT.

About this clonotype itself: A much larger clonotype is one base distant, so this may be a read error. The J gene is TRBJ2-6, the V gene TRBV6-6; a possible D gene is TRBD1 (5 bases). There are 14 residues in the CDR3. Germline-derived CDR1 and CDR2 are MNHNY and SVGAGI (reference sequence). The CDR3 loop is CASSGNSGANVLAF. The DNA for the CDR3 is TGTGCCAGCAGTGGTAACTCTGGGGCCAACGTCCTGGCTTTC.

This clonotype was seen a handful of times. With a much larger clone just one base away, this may be a read error. The rearrangement links TRBV29-1 to TRBJ2-1; perhaps TRBD2 as D (6 bases). Germline CDR1 SQVTM, CDR2 ANQGSEA. The CDR3 extends over 14 amino acids. CDR3 region: CSVVAGSSYNEQLF. The CDR3 bases are TGCAGCGTTGTCGCGGGAAGCTCCTACAATGAGCAGCTCTTC.

Turning to this clonotype: This may come from a read error, since a much larger clone is one base off. The V gene is TRBV12-3 or TRBV12-4, the J gene TRBJ2-1, with TRBD1 matching over 9 bases. The CDR3 totals 15 residues. As DNA, the CDR3 is TGTGCCAGGAGTTCACGGGACAGGGTGTACAATGAGCAGTTCTTC. Its protein product is CARSSRDRVYNEQFF.

The chain joins TRBV5-4 to TRBJ1-1; D not resolved. Trimming removed 1 base at V and 7 bases at J, with 23 bases between. The CDR3 is made up of 17 amino acids. Germline V gene data show CDR1 as SGHNT and CDR2 as YYREEE (reference sequence). CDR3 residues: CASSLRMANDGIGEAFF. The CDR3 DNA follows: TGTGCCAGCAGCTTGAGGATGGCTAACGACGGAATAGGTGAAGCTTTCTTT.

The count of this clonotype is one. With a much larger clone just one base away, this may be a read error. V gene TRBV4-1 combines with J gene TRBJ2-2; D unresolved. There are 13 residues in the CDR3. Germline CDR1 MGHRA, CDR2 YSYEKL. The CDR3 nucleotides read TGCGCCGGCAGCCAAGTCAACACCGGGGAGCTGTTTTTT. Protein product: CAGSQVNTGELFF.

Points on this clonotype: Relative to the germline gene, one junction end is altered; a read error may explain this. The chain links TRBV29-1 to TRBJ1-1, with D unresolved. The CDR3 runs 12 residues. Germline lookup yields CDR1 SQVTM and CDR2 ANQGSEA. CDR3 nucleotides: TGCAACGTTGCCCCCACCGACACTGGAGCTTTCTTT. It translates to CNVAPTDTGAFF.

The chain links TRBV5-1 to TRBJ2-1, with D possibly matching TRBD1 (6 bases). The CDR3 consists of 16 residues. Trimming shortened V by 4 bases and J by 6 bases, and 20 bases separated the two germline ends. Germline V CDR1 and CDR2: SGHRS, YFSETQ. CDR3 sequence: CASSVTAGTSSNEQFF. DNA of the CDR3: TGCGCCAGCAGCGTTACAGCCGGGACATCAAGCAATGAGCAGTTCTTC.